This T cell receptor (beta chain) is drawn from a study of blood T cells in healthy people across ages. Whole-study results and caveats: Estimates drawn from one million T cells were deemed to understate diversity.

This clonotype has ten or more counts. The antigen remains unidentified. A sample-barcoded 5' primer and a J-beta primer mix were used in a second PCR of roughly 7 to 12 cycles. Using its own MiXCR run on the 5' RACE reads, TCRdb lists one record per CDR3 protein. The sample carries hundreds of thousands of distinct CDR3 sequences, approximately 29% recorded once. Individuals who donated were healthy Caucasians from Russia aged roughly 6 to 100. The trim removed 2 bases at V and 5 bases at J, leaving 8 bases unmatched. Looked up from germline, CDR1 is ENHRY and CDR2 is SYGVKD. This CDR3 contains 15 residues.

This TCR was recovered from a woman of 80 years or more in good health. Input material: blood. This chain joins TRBV10-3 and TRBJ2-7; 8 nucleotides match TRBD1. Here the CDR3 DNA reads TGTGCCATCAGTGAGCTTGACACAGGGGGAAACGAGCAGTACTTC. This encodes CAISELDTGGNEQYF.